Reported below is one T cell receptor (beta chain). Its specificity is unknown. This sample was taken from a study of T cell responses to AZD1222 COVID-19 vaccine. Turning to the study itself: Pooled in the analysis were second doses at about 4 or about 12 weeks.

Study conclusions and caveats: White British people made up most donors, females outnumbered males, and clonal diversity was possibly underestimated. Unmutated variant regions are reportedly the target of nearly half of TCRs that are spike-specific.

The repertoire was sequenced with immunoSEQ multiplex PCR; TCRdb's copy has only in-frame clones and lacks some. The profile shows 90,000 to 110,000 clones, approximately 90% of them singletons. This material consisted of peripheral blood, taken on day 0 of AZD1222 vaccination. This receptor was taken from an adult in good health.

The CDR3 spells CASSSYRVWGTDTQYF. In nucleotides, the CDR3 is TGTGCCAGCAGTTCATACAGGGTTTGGGGCACAGATACGCAGTATTTT. V gene TRBV6-5 combines with J gene TRBJ2-3, with D possibly being TRBD1 (6 bases). In germline, CDR1 is MNHEY, CDR2 SVGAGI. The CDR3 length is 16 residues. The V and J ends lost 4 bases and 1 base respectively, with 15 bases between them.